The clone carrying this T cell receptor beta chain was counted at least ten times. The target antigen is unknown. The CDR3 is cut off 3 residues early in the read; its end comes from the germline J gene. The germline V gene has CDR1 SEHNR and CDR2 FQNEAQ (reference sequence). The CDR3 extends over 12 amino acids. Generated by immunoSEQ multiplex PCR, the TCRdb table keeps only in-frame clones and is missing some. The profile covers around 39,000 clones, none occurring a single time. This record belongs to a study of T cell clonality in common variable immunodeficiency. The study, taken as a whole, reports: Fewer TCRbeta clones were shared among CVID subjects than controls. Authors noted CVID clonality's cause needs subpopulation repertoire sequencing. CVID subjects showed higher TCRbeta clonality than healthy controls. Links between repertoire features and CVID complications were heterogeneity-limited.

The receptor was derived from a person aged 18-70 years in good health. Sequencing was performed on peripheral blood mononuclear cells. The rearrangement uses TRBV7-9 and TRBJ1-4, with TRBD1 matching over 8 bases. CDR3: CASSLGQGELFF. The part of the CDR3 DNA that was read is TGTGCCAGCAGCCTCGGACAGGGCGAA.